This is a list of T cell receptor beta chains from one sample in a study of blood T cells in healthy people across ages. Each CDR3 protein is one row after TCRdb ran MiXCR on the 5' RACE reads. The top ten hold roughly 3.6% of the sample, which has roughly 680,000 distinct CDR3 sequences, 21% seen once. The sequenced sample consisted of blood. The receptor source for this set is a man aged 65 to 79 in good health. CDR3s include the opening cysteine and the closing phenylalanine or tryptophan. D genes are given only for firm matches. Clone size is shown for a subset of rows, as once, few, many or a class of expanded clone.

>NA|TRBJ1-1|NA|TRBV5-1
TGCGCCACCAAAAGGGGTACGAACACTGAAGCTTTCTTT
CATKRGTNTEAFF
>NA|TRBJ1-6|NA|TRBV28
TGTGCCAGCAGTTTAACAGGCAATTCACCCCTCCACTTT
CASSLTGNSPLHF
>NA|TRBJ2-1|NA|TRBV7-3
TGTGCCAGCAGCGAGACAGTCTCCTACAATGAGCAGTTCTTC
CASSETVSYNEQFF
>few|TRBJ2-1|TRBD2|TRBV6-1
TGTGCCAGCAGTGAAAGACTAGCGGGAGGAGGGTACAATGAGCAGTTCTTC
CASSERLAGGGYNEQFF
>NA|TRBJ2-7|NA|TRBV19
TGTGCCAGTAGTCCCCGCTTGCGGAGTGAAGACTACGAGCAGTACTTC
CASSPRLRSEDYEQYF
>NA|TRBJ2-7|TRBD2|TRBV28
TGTGCCAGCAGTTTATTAACTAGCGGGGGAGATTACGAGCAGTACTTC
CASSLLTSGGDYEQYF
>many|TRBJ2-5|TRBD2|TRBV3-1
TGTGCCAGCAGCCAACGGGGGGGAGTGGAGACCCAGTACTTC
CASSQRGGVETQYF
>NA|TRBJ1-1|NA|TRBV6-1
TGTGCCAGCAGTGTCCGGGGTGGGATGGGAACTGAAGCTTTCTTT
CASSVRGGMGTEAFF
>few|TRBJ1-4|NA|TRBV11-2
TGTGCCAGCAGCCAGCAGGGGACGGGCGAAAAACTGTTTTTT
CASSQQGTGEKLFF
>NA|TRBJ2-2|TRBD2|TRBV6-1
TGTGCCAGCAGGCAGCGGGGGAACACCGGGGAGCTGTTTTTT
CASRQRGNTGELFF
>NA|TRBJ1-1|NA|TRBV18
TGTGCCAGCTCAACCCTAGAGAACACTGAAGCTTTCTTT
CASSTLENTEAFF
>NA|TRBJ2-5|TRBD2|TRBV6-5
TGTGCCAGCAGTTACTCGACTAGCGGGGGACAAGAGACCCAGTACTTC
CASSYSTSGGQETQYF
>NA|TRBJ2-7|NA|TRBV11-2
TGTGCCAGCAGCTTAGATCGCGGGAAATTCTACGAGCAGTACTTC
CASSLDRGKFYEQYF
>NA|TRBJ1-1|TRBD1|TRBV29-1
TGCAGCGCTTCCCGGACAGGGATGAACACTGAAGCTTTCTTT
CSASRTGMNTEAFF
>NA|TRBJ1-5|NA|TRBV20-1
TGCAGTGCGAGAAGGGGGAGTGGGCAGCCCCAGCATTTT
CSARRGSGQPQHF
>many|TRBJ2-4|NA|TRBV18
TGTGCCAGCTCACCAAAAGGGGACATTCAGTACTTC
CASSPKGDIQYF
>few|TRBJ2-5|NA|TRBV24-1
TGTGCCACCAGTGATGGTGGCGGGGAGACCCAGTACTTC
CATSDGGGETQYF
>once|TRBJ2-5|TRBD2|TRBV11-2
TGTGCCAGCAGCTTAGATCATCACGCTAGCGGGAGAGAGACCCAGTACTTC
CASSLDHHASGRETQYF
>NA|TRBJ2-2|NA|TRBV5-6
TGTGCCAGCAGCTTGTCCCTCATTTTCGTCGGGGAGCTGTTTTTT
CASSLSLIFVGELFF
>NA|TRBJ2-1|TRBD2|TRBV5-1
TGCGCCAGCAGCTTGGGGGCTAGCGGGGGCTACAATGAGCAGTTCTTC
CASSLGASGGYNEQFF
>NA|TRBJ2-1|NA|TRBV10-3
TGTGCCATCAGTGAGTCGTCTCCAGGGAAATACAATGAGCAGTTCTTC
CAISESSPGKYNEQFF
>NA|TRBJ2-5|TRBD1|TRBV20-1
TGCAGTGCTAGAGATTGGAAGGGGGCGAGTGAGACCCAGTACTTC
CSARDWKGASETQYF
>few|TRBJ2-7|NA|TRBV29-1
TGCAGCGTTGGGACGGAAGAGCAGTACTTC
CSVGTEEQYF
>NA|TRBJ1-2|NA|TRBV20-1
TGCAGTGCTAGAGGGACAGCGACGTTTGGCTACACCTTC
CSARGTATFGYTF
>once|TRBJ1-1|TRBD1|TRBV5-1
TGCGCCAGCAGATTGGACAGGGGGATTACTGAAGCTTTCTTT
CASRLDRGITEAFF
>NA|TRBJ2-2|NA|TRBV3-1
TGTGCCAGCAGCCACGGGGGTACCGGGGAGCTGTTTTTT
CASSHGGTGELFF
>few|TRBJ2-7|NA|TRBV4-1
TGCGCCAGCAGCCAAGATAAGGGTCGACAGGACGAGCAGTACTTC
CASSQDKGRQDEQYF
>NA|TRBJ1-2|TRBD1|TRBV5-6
TGTGCCAGCAGCGGTTTTCTGGACAGGGGAAACTATGGCTACACCTTC
CASSGFLDRGNYGYTF
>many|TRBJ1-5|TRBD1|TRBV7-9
TGTGCCAGCAGCGATGGACAGGGGGATCAGCCCCAGCATTTT
CASSDGQGDQPQHF
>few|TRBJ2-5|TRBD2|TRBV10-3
TGTGCCATCAGTAGTCTTGGACTAGCGGGCCTCACAGGAAAAGAGACCCAGTACTTC
CAISSLGLAGLTGKETQYF
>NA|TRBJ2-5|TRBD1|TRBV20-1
TGCAGTGCGGGACAGGGCCGGGGGCAAGAGACCCAGTACTTC
CSAGQGRGQETQYF
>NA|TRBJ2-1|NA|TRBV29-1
TGCAGCGTTGGGGTCGCAGGGGTTGAGCAGTTCTTC
CSVGVAGVEQFF
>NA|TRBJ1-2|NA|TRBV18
TGTGCCAGCTCACCACATCGGGGCGACTATGGCTACACCTTC
CASSPHRGDYGYTF
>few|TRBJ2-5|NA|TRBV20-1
TGCAGCGCCGTGGGGGAGGCCCAAGAGACCCAGTACTTC
CSAVGEAQETQYF
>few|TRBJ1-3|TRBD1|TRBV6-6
TGTGCCAGCAGTCAAAATGACAGGGCTGGAAACACCTTATATTTT
CASSQNDRAGNTLYF
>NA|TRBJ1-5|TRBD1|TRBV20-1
TGCAGTGCCCGGCGGGCAGGGGGGGCCCAGCATTTT
CSARRAGGAQHF
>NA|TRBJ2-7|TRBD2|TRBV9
TGTGCCAGCAGCCGGGGACTAGCGGGACAGCAGTACTTC
CASSRGLAGQQYF
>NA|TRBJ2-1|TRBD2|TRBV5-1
TGCGCCAGCAGCCCCTCGACTAGCGGGAGGGGAAATGAGCAGTTCTTC
CASSPSTSGRGNEQFF
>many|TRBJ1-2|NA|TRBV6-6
TGTGCCAGCAGTCAGACAGAAAACTATGGCTACACCTTC
CASSQTENYGYTF
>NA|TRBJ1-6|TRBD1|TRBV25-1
TGTGCCAGCAAGGACAGGGGTGGGTCACCCCTCCACTTT
CASKDRGGSPLHF
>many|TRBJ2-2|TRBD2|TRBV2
TGTGCCAGCAAGCGGGACTCGAACACCGGGGAGCTGTTTTTT
CASKRDSNTGELFF
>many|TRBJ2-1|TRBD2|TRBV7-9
TGTGCCAGCAGCTTAGCGAATAGGGTAAAACTAGCGAAATCGAATGAGCAGTTCTTC
CASSLANRVKLAKSNEQFF
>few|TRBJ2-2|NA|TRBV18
TGTGCCAGCTCACCTACTAGAATGAACACCGGGGAGCTGTTTTTT
CASSPTRMNTGELFF
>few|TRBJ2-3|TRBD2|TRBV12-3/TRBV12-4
TGTGCCAGCAGTTTAACCGTCTCTAGCGGGAGTGTCCCAGATACGCAGTATTTT
CASSLTVSSGSVPDTQYF
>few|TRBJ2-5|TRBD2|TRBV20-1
TGCAGTGCTAGAGGTCTAGCGGAGCCTCAAGAGACCCAGTACTTC
CSARGLAEPQETQYF
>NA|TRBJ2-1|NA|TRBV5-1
TGCGCCAGCAGCCACCCGGACCGAGATGAGCAGTTCTTC
CASSHPDRDEQFF
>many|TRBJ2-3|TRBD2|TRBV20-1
TGCAGTGCTTTGAGCGGGAGGGCCGCCGGAGCGGATACGCAGTATTTT
CSALSGRAAGADTQYF
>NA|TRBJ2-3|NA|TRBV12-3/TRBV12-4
TGTGCCAGCAGCGGCCGTCCTAGCACAGATACGCAGTATTTT
CASSGRPSTDTQYF
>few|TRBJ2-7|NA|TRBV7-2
TGTGCCAGCAGCTTACGGCCTAGAAGTTCCGAGCAGTACTTC
CASSLRPRSSEQYF
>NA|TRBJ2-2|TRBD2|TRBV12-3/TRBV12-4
TGTGCCATAGCGGGTTCGAACACCGGGGAGCTGTTTTTT
CAIAGSNTGELFF
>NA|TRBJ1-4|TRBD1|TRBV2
TGTGCCAGCAGGGTCTCCGGGACAGGGGATGATAGTGGTGAAAAACTGTTTTTT
CASRVSGTGDDSGEKLFF
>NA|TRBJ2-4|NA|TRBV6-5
TGTGCCAGCAGTTCCCCATCGGTAGCCAAAAACATTCAGTACTTC
CASSSPSVAKNIQYF
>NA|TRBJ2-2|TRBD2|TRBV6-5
TGTGCCAGCAGTTACTGGACTAGTTCATCCGGGGAGCTGTTTTTT
CASSYWTSSSGELFF
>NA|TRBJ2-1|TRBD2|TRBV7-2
TGTGCCAGCAGCCCCCGGGAGACTAGCGGGAACAATGAGCAGTTCTTC
CASSPRETSGNNEQFF
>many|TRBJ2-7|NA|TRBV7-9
TGTGCCAGCAGTTCGGGGCTATACGAGCAGTACTTC
CASSSGLYEQYF